The 27 T cell receptor beta chains reported below all come from one sample, sequenced in a study of T-cell memory formation after mild COVID-19. TCRdb recomputed calls from the 5' RACE reads with MiXCR, one row per CDR3 protein. The table has 250,000 to 300,000 distinct CDR3 sequences, around 16% seen once. The sequenced sample was PBMCs or a T cell subset sorted from them (not recorded which). The source of these receptors is a man between 18 and 35 years old who had mild COVID-19 (a few samples of this study predate the infection). Cell type and time point are not known.

The chain joins TRBV5-4 to TRBJ2-5; TRBD2 matches at 7 bases. The germline V gene has CDR1 SGHNT and CDR2 YYREEE (reference sequence). V was pared by 4 bases and J by 3 bases, with 6 bases of the junction left unmatched. This CDR3 has 14 amino acids. CDR3: CASSPLGLEETQYF. The CDR3 DNA reads TGTGCCAGCAGCCCACTCGGACTAGAAGAGACCCAGTACTTC.

V usage is TRBV10-3 and J usage is TRBJ1-5, with a tentative D call TRBD1 (6 bases). CDR1 and CDR2 from the germline V gene are ENHRY and SYGVKD. This CDR3 comprises 14 residues. Trimming left V 10 bases short and J 2 bases short, with 15 bases between. The CDR3 sequence is CATTGDIRNQPQHF. Written as DNA, the CDR3 is TGTGCCACGACGGGGGACATTCGCAATCAGCCCCAGCATTTT.

This clonotype has just a few counts. The chain carries TRBV21-1 and TRBJ2-3; the tabulated D call, TRBD2, remains unverified against the DNA. TRBV21-1 is deemed a pseudogene. This CDR3 has 16 amino acids. The CDR3 sequence: CASSKDYPPPTDTQYF. The CDR3 DNA reads TGTGCCAGCAGCAAAGACTACCCTCCCCCCACAGATACGCAGTATTTT.

The chain joins TRBV5-5 to TRBJ1-3, with D perhaps matching TRBD1 (5 bases). Trimming took 2 bases from V and 2 from J, leaving 14 bases between them. Germline-derived CDR1 and CDR2 are SGHKS and YYEKEE (reference sequence). This CDR3 spans 16 amino acids. CDR3 sequence (DNA): TGTGCCAGCAGCTTCGGGGGACTGAACGCTGGAAACACCATATATTTT. Protein sequence: CASSFGGLNAGNTIYF.

The CDR3 loop reads CASSYSRLRASPLHF. The CDR3 DNA follows: TGTGCCAGCAGTTACTCCCGCCTGAGGGCATCACCCCTCCACTTT. This chain uses TRBV6-5 with TRBJ1-6; unclear D gene. CDR1 is MNHEY, CDR2 SVGAGI, per germline. CDR3 size: 15 residues. Trimming shortened V by 0 bases and J by 10 bases, and 13 bases separated the two germline ends.

This rearrangement joins TRBV5-1 to TRBJ2-1, with 7 bases aligning to TRBD1. V gave up 3 bases and J gave up 6 bases; unmatched junction bases: 12. The CDR3 is 16 residues long. The germline gives CDR1 SGHRS, CDR2 YFSETQ. CDR3 residues: CASSSPPKTGFNEQFF. CDR3 sequence (DNA): TGCGCCAGCAGCTCACCACCAAAGACAGGGTTCAATGAGCAGTTCTTC. The complete variable domain, with remaining parts taken from reference TRBV5-1 and TRBJ2-1, reads KAGVTQTPRYLIKTRGQQVTLSCSPISGHRSVSWYQQTPGQGLQFLFEYFSETQRNKGNFPGRFSGRQFSNSRSEMNVSTLELGDSALYLCASSSPPKTGFNEQFFGPGTRLTVL.

J is TRBJ2-5 and V is TRBV7-2; 7 positions agree with TRBD1. The ends lost 0 bases at V and 7 bases at J; junction bases unmatched: 8. CDR3 length: 15 residues. CDR1 is SGHTA, CDR2 FQGNSA, per germline. The CDR3 nucleotides read TGTGCCAGCAGCTTAGCGCTGACTTCAGGGGGGACCCAGTACTTC. This translates into CASSLALTSGGTQYF.

The chain is built from TRBV4-2 and TRBJ1-1; no clear D gene. Germline CDR1 and CDR2: LGHNA and YNFKEQ. This CDR3 region has 16 residues. V lost 1 base, J lost 0 bases, and 12 bases lay in between. The CDR3 sequence is CASSQALSGVNTEAFF. The CDR3 DNA reads TGTGCCAGCAGCCAAGCGCTCTCCGGGGTGAACACTGAAGCTTTCTTT.

The chain joins TRBV4-3 to TRBJ2-7; 8 bases are shared with TRBD1. Germline V CDR1 and CDR2: LGHNA, YSLEER. This CDR3 contains 15 residues. V was pared by 5 bases and J by 4 bases, with 10 bases of the junction left unmatched. CDR3 sequence reads: CASSAHRGLVYEQYF. CDR3 nucleotide sequence: TGCGCCAGCAGCGCTCACAGGGGGTTGGTTTACGAGCAGTACTTC.

This chain links TRBV6-2 or TRBV6-3 with TRBJ2-7; TRBD2 agrees at 11 bases. The CDR3 spans 15 residues. The V and J ends lost 5 bases and 3 bases, in that order; junction bases with no gene match: 6. Germline V CDR1 and CDR2: MNHEY, SVGEGT. The CDR3, as DNA: TGTGCCAGCAGTCGAGGGACTAGCGGTCGCTACGAGCAGTACGTC. Residues: CASSRGTSGRYEQYV.

CDR3 loop: CASSSRTGAGETQYF. The CDR3 DNA reads as TGTGCCAGCAGCTCCCGGACAGGGGCTGGGGAGACCCAGTACTTC. The rearrangement joins TRBV7-2 to TRBJ2-5, with TRBD1 matching 9 bases. Trimming cost V 4 bases and J 5 bases; bases outside gene matches: 8. Germline values: CDR1 SGHTA, CDR2 FQGNSA. The CDR3 runs to 15 residues.

A few counts support this clonotype. J is TRBJ2-5 and V is TRBV20-1, with 7 bases aligning to TRBD2. V trimming: 1 base; J trimming: 1 base; junction bases outside the gene matches: 3. CDR1 and CDR2 from the germline V gene are DFQATT and SNEGSKA (reference sequence). This CDR3 comprises 14 residues. The CDR3 region is CSARAGGVQETQYF. The DNA of the CDR3 is TGCAGTGCTAGAGCGGGGGGTGTCCAAGAGACCCAGTACTTC.

The V and J genes are TRBV18 and TRBJ1-1; D is perhaps TRBD1 (6 bases). This CDR3 comprises 15 residues. V shed 2 bases and J shed 0 bases, with 10 bases lying between them. CDR1 is KGHSH, CDR2 LQKENI, per germline. The CDR3 coding sequence is TGTGCCAGCTCACCAATCGGGGGCCTGAACACTGAAGCTTTCTTT. Protein sequence: CASSPIGGLNTEAFF.

The table lists this clonotype with a few counts. The chain recombines TRBV6-2 or TRBV6-3 with TRBJ2-7; D may be TRBD2 (5 bases). The CDR3 extends over 15 amino acids. Germline CDR1 MNHEY, CDR2 SVGEGT. V lost 6 bases and J lost 1, with 16 bases in between. The CDR3: CASSPGYSHSYEQYV. Written as DNA, the CDR3 is TGTGCCAGCAGCCCGGGGTATAGTCATTCCTACGAGCAGTACGTC.

This chain uses TRBV2 with TRBJ1-1; the D gene is possibly TRBD1 (5 bases). The CDR3 extends over 13 amino acids. CDR1 SNHLY and CDR2 FYNNEI come from the germline V gene. V gave up 6 bases and J gave up 4 bases, with 12 bases separating them. CDR3 region: CASRPGISTEAFF. The CDR3 bases are TGTGCCAGCAGACCAGGGATAAGCACTGAAGCTTTCTTT.

The chain uses TRBV5-1 and TRBJ1-6, with D hard to call. The V end was cut by 3 bases, the J end by 9 bases, with 10 bases between. The germline CDR1 and CDR2 sequences are SGHRS and YFSETQ. The CDR3 consists of 13 residues. The DNA of the CDR3 is TGCGCCAGCAGCTCCGAGGTGGCTTCACCCCTCCACTTT. Translated: CASSSEVASPLHF.

This clonotype was found a few times. The chain is built from TRBV5-1 and TRBJ2-5; no definite D call. V lost 2 bases, J lost 1 base, and 12 bases lay in between. The CDR3 spans 15 residues. Per the germline V gene, CDR1 is SGHRS and CDR2 is YFSETQ. The CDR3 sequence: CASSFVQNLQETQYF. The CDR3, as DNA: TGCGCCAGCAGCTTCGTCCAAAACCTCCAAGAGACCCAGTACTTC.

This clonotype was found many times. The rearrangement uses TRBV20-1 and TRBJ2-3; 10 nucleotides align to TRBD2. V lost 0 bases to trimming and J lost 2 bases; unmatched junction nucleotides: 2. The germline V gene has CDR1 DFQATT and CDR2 SNEGSKA (reference sequence). This CDR3 is built from 15 residues. The DNA of the CDR3 is TGCAGTGCTAGAGATCTAGCGGGGGTCACAGATACGCAGTATTTT. Encoded protein: CSARDLAGVTDTQYF.

The J gene is TRBJ2-1, the V gene TRBV3-1; 8 bases fit TRBD1. CDR1 and CDR2 (germline): LGHDT, YNNKEL (reference sequence). CDR3 length: 12 amino acids. The V segment lost 5 bases and the J segment 10 bases; nucleotides outside the gene matches: 4. The CDR3 here is CASSTNRGEQFF. The CDR3 region has the DNA TGTGCCAGCAGCACGAACAGGGGGGAGCAGTTCTTC.

This clonotype was detected only a few times. The V and J genes are TRBV15 and TRBJ2-1, with 8 bases matching TRBD2. This CDR3 region has 15 residues. CDR1 is LNHNV, CDR2 YYDKDF, per germline (reference sequence). V shed 0 bases and J 5 bases; nucleotides not matched to a gene: 3. CDR3: CATSRDGGVDNEQFF. The DNA of the CDR3 is TGTGCCACCAGCAGAGACGGGGGGGTAGACAATGAGCAGTTCTTC.

The CDR3: CSALSGARGTGELFF. Written as DNA, the CDR3 is TGCAGTGCTCTCTCGGGGGCGCGGGGCACCGGGGAGCTGTTTTTT. The chain is built from TRBV20-1 and TRBJ2-2, with D perhaps being TRBD1 or TRBD2 (6 bases each). The length of the CDR3 is 15 residues. Germline lookup yields CDR1 DFQATT and CDR2 SNEGSKA (reference sequence). Trimming left V 5 bases short and J 4 bases short, with 17 bases between.

This clonotype was seen only a few times. The V gene is TRBV20-1, the J gene TRBJ2-2; 10 nucleotides agree with TRBD2. Germline CDR1 DFQATT, CDR2 SNEGSKA (reference sequence). The length of the CDR3 is 14 residues. Trimming at V came to 5 bases and at J to 4 bases, leaving 4 bases not matched to a gene. The CDR3 DNA sequence: TGCAGTGCTCGAGCGGGGGGGATCACCGGGGAGCTGTTTTTT. Its translation is CSARAGGITGELFF.

There are a few counts of this clonotype. The chain uses TRBV4-1 and TRBJ1-5; TRBD1 is a possible D gene (6 bases). V was pared by 4 bases and J by 5 bases, with 15 bases between. The CDR3 extends over 15 amino acids. The germline CDR1 and CDR2 sequences are MGHRA and YSYEKL. The CDR3 spells CASSPPEGGYQPQHF. As DNA, the CDR3 is TGCGCCAGCAGCCCACCAGAGGGGGGGTATCAGCCCCAGCATTTT.

This clonotype was found a few times. This chain links TRBV7-2 with TRBJ2-3; 12 bases match TRBD2. The CDR3 extends over 14 amino acids. V dropped 7 bases and J dropped 5; count of bases not matched to a gene: 4. Per germline, CDR1 SGHTA and CDR2 FQGNSA. The CDR3 DNA sequence: TGTGCCAGCACCCTAGCGGGGGGGCTAGATACGCAGTATTTT. Translated: CASTLAGGLDTQYF.

The V gene is TRBV4-2, the J gene TRBJ1-2; D uncertain. The ends were cut back, 1 base at V and 7 bases at J, with 13 bases in the middle. Germline CDR1 is LGHNA and CDR2 is YNFKEQ. This CDR3 is 14 amino acids long. The CDR3 DNA sequence: TGTGCCAGCAGCCAAGTATTTAGGTCTAGTGGCTACACCTTC. Protein sequence: CASSQVFRSSGYTF.

Ten or more counts support this clonotype. The gene calls are TRBV7-2 and TRBJ2-1, with D possibly matching TRBD1 (6 bases). The CDR3 totals 15 residues. Germline V CDR1 and CDR2: SGHTA, FQGNSA. V was clipped by 3 bases and J by 1 base, with 10 bases between them. CDR3 in DNA: TGTGCCAGCAGCTTGGGGGCTCAATCCTACAATGAGCAGTTCTTC. Amino acids: CASSLGAQSYNEQFF.

The chain employs TRBV7-2 and TRBJ2-7; weak D call: TRBD2 (5 bases). Per germline, CDR1 SGHTA and CDR2 FQGNSA. CDR3 length: 14 residues. V lost 8 bases, J lost 3 bases, and 17 bases lay in between. CDR3 amino acids: CASAGGSLIYEQYV. CDR3 coding DNA: TGTGCCAGCGCCGGCGGGTCGCTAATCTACGAGCAGTACGTC.